These T cell receptor beta chains were read from a single sample in a study of blood T cell dynamics during melanoma immunotherapy. Generated by immunoSEQ multiplex PCR, the TCRdb table keeps only in-frame clones and is missing some. Of a few thousand clones in the sample, more than 75% were seen once. This sample comprised blood, obtained from a patient treated with checkpoint blockade. Receptors were obtained from a human donor with melanoma. The CDR3 runs from the conserved cysteine through the conserved F or W. D genes are given only for firm matches. The size field is filled for only some rows; it gives once, few, many or a size class.

cdr3_aa | cdr3_nt | clone_size | d_call | j_call | v_call
CAIHVPAPMNTEAFF | TGTGCCATTCATGTTCCCGCGCCCATGAACACTGAAGCTTTCTTT | NA | NA | TRBJ1-1 | TRBV6-6
CASSLAFGETQYF | TGTGCCAGCAGCTTAGCATTTGGGGAGACCCAGTACTTC | NA | NA | TRBJ2-5 | TRBV7-2
CASKQDFSGNTIYF | TGTGCCAGCAAACAGGATTTCTCTGGAAACACCATATATTTT | once | NA | TRBJ1-3 | TRBV18
CASSPSGIETQYF | TGTGCCAGTAGTCCTAGCGGGATCGAGACCCAGTACTTC | NA | TRBD2 | TRBJ2-5 | TRBV19
CASSLGGGGDTEAFF | TGTGCCAGCAGCTTAGGAGGCGGAGGGGACACTGAAGCTTTCTTT | NA | NA | TRBJ1-1 | TRBV11-2
CASSDRGREKLFF | TGTGCCAGCAGCGACAGGGGTAGGGAAAAACTGTTTTTT | NA | TRBD1 | TRBJ1-4 | TRBV6-6
CASSFTSGSGNEQYF | TGTGCCAGCAGCTTTACTAGCGGAAGCGGCAACGAGCAGTACTTC | NA | TRBD2 | TRBJ2-7 | TRBV7-2
CASSLERGSGNTIYF | TGTGCCAGCAGCTTGGAAAGGGGGTCTGGAAACACCATATATTTT | NA | NA | TRBJ1-3 | TRBV5-4
CASSDGQGAAGANVLTF | TGTGCCAGTAGTGATGGACAGGGGGCAGCTGGGGCCAACGTCCTGACTTTC | NA | TRBD1 | TRBJ2-6 | TRBV19
CASTLLAGPYEQYF | TGTGCCAGCACTCTCCTAGCGGGGCCCTACGAGCAGTACTTC | NA | TRBD2 | TRBJ2-7 | TRBV6-1
CASSLAGTSGETQYF | TGTGCCAGCAGCTTGGCCGGGACTAGCGGAGAGACCCAGTACTTC | NA | TRBD2 | TRBJ2-5 | TRBV7-6
CASSLVRGQTNNEQFF | TGTGCCAGCAGCTTAGTAAGAGGACAGACGAACAATGAGCAGTTCTTC | NA | NA | TRBJ2-1 | TRBV7-2
CASSFSGRAREQYF | TGTGCCAGCAGTTTTAGCGGGAGGGCCAGAGAGCAGTACTTC | NA | TRBD2 | TRBJ2-7 | TRBV6-6
CASSLPLARETQYF | TGTGCCAGCAGCTTACCTCTAGCTAGGGAGACCCAGTACTTC | once | NA | TRBJ2-5 | TRBV7-9
CASSQGVPPITDTQYF | TGCGCCAGCAGCCAAGGGGTTCCTCCAATCACAGATACGCAGTATTTT | once | NA | TRBJ2-3 | TRBV4-3
CAFTTGVETDTQYF | TGTGCCTTTACCACGGGAGTTGAGACAGATACGCAGTATTTT | NA | NA | TRBJ2-3 | TRBV30
CASSLSGSHGYTF | TGTGCCAGCAGCTTGTCTGGGAGTCATGGCTACACCTTC | NA | NA | TRBJ1-2 | TRBV5-8
CSVEGTREGPSYEQYF | TGCAGCGTTGAGGGAACACGGGAGGGCCCTTCCTACGAGCAGTACTTC | NA | TRBD2 | TRBJ2-7 | TRBV29-1
CASSRRGTGVNTEAFF | TGTGCCAGCAGCCGCCGTGGGACAGGGGTTAACACTGAAGCTTTCTTT | NA | TRBD1 | TRBJ1-1 | TRBV5-6
CASSLEPHTSGDYGYTF | TGTGCCAGCAGCCTCGAGCCCCACACAAGCGGGGACTATGGCTACACCTTC | NA | NA | TRBJ1-2 | TRBV21-1
CASSLETADTQYF | TGTGCCAGCAGCTTAGAAACAGCAGATACGCAGTATTTT | NA | NA | TRBJ2-3 | TRBV7-9
CASSLAGTGTYEQYF | TGTGCCAGCAGCTTGGCCGGGACAGGAACCTACGAGCAGTACTTC | NA | TRBD1 | TRBJ2-7 | TRBV5-4
CASKDRGRRETQYF | TGTGCCAGCAAGGACAGGGGGCGGAGGGAGACCCAGTACTTC | NA | NA | TRBJ2-5 | TRBV21-1
CASSLAQGSGRPYEQYF | TGTGCCAGCAGCTTAGCGCAGGGTAGCGGTCGGCCCTACGAGCAGTACTTC | NA | NA | TRBJ2-7 | TRBV7-2
CASSLAGATGELFF | TGTGCCAGCAGCTTGGCCGGGGCCACCGGGGAGCTGTTTTTT | NA | NA | TRBJ2-2 | TRBV5-5
CAISETYGYTF | TGTGCCATCAGTGAAACCTATGGCTACACCTTC | few | NA | TRBJ1-2 | TRBV10-3
CASSNRAGLGYEQYF | TGTGCCAGCAGCAACCGTGCGGGATTGGGATACGAGCAGTACTTC | NA | NA | TRBJ2-7 | TRBV21-1
CASSLGTGGRETQYF | TGTGCCAGCAGCTTAGGAACAGGGGGCAGGGAGACCCAGTACTTC | NA | TRBD1 | TRBJ2-5 | TRBV7-2
CASSRLGTGDFYEQYF | TGTGCCAGCAGCCGACTGGGGACAGGCGATTTCTACGAGCAGTACTTC | NA | TRBD1 | TRBJ2-7 | TRBV14
CASSVGPGGGNQPQHF | TGTGCCAGCAGCGTAGGTCCGGGGGGTGGGAATCAGCCCCAGCATTTT | NA | NA | TRBJ1-5 | TRBV9
CASSAGAHYNEQFF | TGTGCCAGCAGTGCAGGGGCGCACTACAATGAGCAGTTCTTC | NA | NA | TRBJ2-1 | TRBV6-1
CASSQVIGTNTGELFF | TGCGCCAGCAGCCAAGTGATCGGGACGAACACCGGGGAGCTGTTTTTT | NA | NA | TRBJ2-2 | TRBV4-3
CATQGPSLNTEAFF | TGTGCCACCCAGGGGCCCAGTCTGAACACTGAAGCTTTCTTT | NA | NA | TRBJ1-1 | TRBV19
CASSLLGISTDTQYF | TGTGCCAGCAGTTTACTCGGGATTAGCACAGATACGCAGTATTTT | NA | NA | TRBJ2-3 | TRBV27
CASSYGGTGELFF | TGTGCCAGCAGCTATGGGGGGACCGGGGAGCTGTTTTTT | NA | NA | TRBJ2-2 | TRBV7-2
CASSLAEAGGREQFF | TGTGCCAGCAGCTTGGCCGAGGCGGGAGGGAGAGAGCAGTTCTTC | NA | TRBD2 | TRBJ2-1 | TRBV5-4
CSVTANEQFF | TGCAGCGTTACAGCTAATGAGCAGTTCTTC | NA | NA | TRBJ2-1 | TRBV29-1
CASSVYRGPRDGYTF | TGTGCCAGCAGCGTCTACAGGGGGCCGAGGGATGGCTACACCTTC | NA | TRBD1 | TRBJ1-2 | TRBV11-1
CASSPRTGWTDTQYF | TGTGCCAGCAGTCCAAGGACAGGGTGGACAGATACGCAGTATTTT | NA | TRBD1 | TRBJ2-3 | TRBV7-3
CASSYPHRGGYTF | TGTGCCAGCAGTTACCCCCACAGGGGTGGCTACACCTTC | NA | TRBD1 | TRBJ1-2 | TRBV6-5
CASSFTLAEPGETQYF | TGTGCCAGCAGCTTCACCCTCGCGGAGCCGGGCGAGACCCAGTACTTC | NA | NA | TRBJ2-5 | TRBV7-8
CASSLPAGGNGGSGANVLTF | TGCGCCAGCAGCCTCCCAGCTGGGGGGAATGGTGGTTCTGGGGCCAACGTCCTGACTTTC | NA | NA | TRBJ2-6 | TRBV5-1
CASSSDRAGANVLTF | TGTGCCAGCAGTTCGGACAGGGCTGGGGCCAACGTCCTGACTTTC | once | TRBD1 | TRBJ2-6 | TRBV6-5
CASSQTSGYEQYF | TGCGCCAGCAGTCAGACTAGCGGTTACGAGCAGTACTTC | NA | TRBD2 | TRBJ2-7 | TRBV4-3
CATDPASSGRASSEQFF | TGCGCCACCGATCCGGCCTCTAGCGGGAGGGCCAGTAGTGAGCAGTTCTTC | NA | TRBD2 | TRBJ2-1 | TRBV5-1
CASSQDADDHTQYF | TGCGCCAGCAGCCAAGATGCGGACGACCATACGCAGTATTTT | NA | NA | TRBJ2-3 | TRBV4-3